The clone carrying this T cell receptor (beta chain) was found many times. Antigen: not known. The source of the sample is a study of blood T cells in healthy people across ages. A sample-barcoded 5' primer and a J-beta primer mix were used in a second PCR of roughly 6 to 12 cycles. A tag from a template-switch adaptor with 12 random nucleotides marked each cDNA molecule. One entry per CDR3 protein, called by TCRdb with MiXCR from the 5' RACE reads. The sample has hundreds of thousands of distinct CDR3 sequences, around 45% seen once; the top ten hold 15% to 25%. The study's findings and limits: A conclusive naive versus antigen-experienced comparison was prevented by the unsorted PBMCs. Strong correlation linked observed beta diversity and percent naive T cells.

V was cut by 3 bases and J by 5 bases, with 13 bases left in between. CDR1 ENHRY and CDR2 SYGVKD come from the germline V gene. The CDR3 totals 14 residues. Each of the donors had roughly 9.3 milliliters of peripheral blood drawn into EDTA-treated Vacutainer tubes. Material for sequencing was blood. This chain connects TRBV10-3 to TRBJ2-5; D call uncertain. The receptor comes from a man aged 55 to 69 in good health. CDR3 DNA sequence: TGTGCCATCAGTGATCCTCAGGAACGGGAGACCCAGTACTTC. This sequence encodes CAISDPQERETQYF.